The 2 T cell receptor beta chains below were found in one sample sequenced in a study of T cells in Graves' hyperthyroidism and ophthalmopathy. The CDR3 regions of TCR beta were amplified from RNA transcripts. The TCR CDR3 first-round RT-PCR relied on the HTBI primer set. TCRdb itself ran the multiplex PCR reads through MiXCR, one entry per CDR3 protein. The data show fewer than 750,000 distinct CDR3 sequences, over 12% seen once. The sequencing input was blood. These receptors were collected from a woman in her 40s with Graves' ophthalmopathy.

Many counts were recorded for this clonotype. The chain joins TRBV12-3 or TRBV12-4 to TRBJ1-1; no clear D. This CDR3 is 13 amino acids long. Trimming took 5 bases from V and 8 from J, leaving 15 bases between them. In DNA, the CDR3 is TGTGCCAGCAGTCCGACCCGGATTGGGGAAGCTTTCTTT. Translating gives CASSPTRIGEAFF.

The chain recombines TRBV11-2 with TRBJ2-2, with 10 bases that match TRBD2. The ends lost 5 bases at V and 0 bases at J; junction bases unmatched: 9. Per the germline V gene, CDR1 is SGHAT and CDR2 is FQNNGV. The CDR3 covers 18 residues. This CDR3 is CASSLKRLAGTNTGELFF. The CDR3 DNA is TGTGCCAGCAGCCTTAAACGACTAGCGGGTACGAACACCGGGGAGCTGTTTTTT.